Here is one T cell receptor beta chain with its context. This record belongs to a study of cytotoxic CD8 clonotypes in ibrutinib-treated CLL. In the study overall: Response material was collected after a median approximately 12 months of treatment, range 6 to 36.

Sequencing used immunoSEQ multiplex PCR; TCRdb keeps in-frame clones, though not all of them. The table includes around 160,000 clones, around nine tenths detected once. This material consisted of PBMCs, taken at disease progression, from a patient treated with ibrutinib. The receptor was isolated from a human donor with chronic lymphocytic leukemia.

CDR3 nucleotides: TGTGCCAGCAGCTTAGAGGGGTATCGGGGGCCTCAGCCCCAGCATTTT. Its translation is CASSLEGYRGPQPQHF. The chain combines TRBV7-9 with TRBJ1-5; D is perhaps TRBD1 (6 bases). V dropped 1 base and J dropped 6 bases, with 16 bases sitting between them. CDR3 length equals 16 residues. Germline V lookup: CDR1 SEHNR, CDR2 FQNEAQ (reference sequence).